Below, 14 T cell receptor beta chains from the same sample are listed, as sequenced in a study of regulatory T cells in long-lasting Graves disease. Building of the TCR beta libraries involved iRepertoire HTBI primers and Arm-PCR of CDR3 regions. One entry per CDR3 protein, called by TCRdb with MiXCR from the multiplex PCR reads. The sample includes 620,000 or so distinct CDR3 sequences, approximately 15% of them seen just once. As to time point: newly diagnosed GD, antithyroid drugs for less than 3 months. The TCR library was made from RNA that had been extracted from PBMCs in TRIzol. The same sample was also used in a study of T cells in Graves' hyperthyroidism and ophthalmopathy.

The starting material was peripheral blood mononuclear cells (PBMCs), obtained at new diagnosis, from a patient treated with antithyroid drugs. The receptors shown here come from a woman in her 30s with Graves disease.

The chain combines TRBV5-5 with TRBJ1-2; the D gene is possibly TRBD1 (6 bases). V was shortened by 6 bases and J by 10 bases, with 13 bases between the two germline ends. CDR1 and CDR2 (germline): SGHKS, YYEKEE (reference sequence). The CDR3 runs 11 residues. The CDR3 loop reads CASTGATDYTF. In DNA form, the CDR3 reads TGTGCCAGCACAGGGGCAACAGACTACACCTTC.

This clonotype was detected many times. The gene calls are TRBV28 and TRBJ2-1, with D perhaps TRBD1 or TRBD2 (5 bases each). Trimming stripped 6 bases from V and 5 bases from J, with 23 bases between. CDR3 length: 17 amino acids. Germline V lookup: CDR1 MDHEN, CDR2 SYDVKM. The CDR3 region is CASRTAPGPPRHNEQFF. The CDR3 region has the DNA TGTGCCAGCAGGACAGCACCGGGACCACCACGACACAATGAGCAGTTCTTC.

This clonotype was recorded many times. The rearrangement joins TRBV20-1 to TRBJ1-4; possibly TRBD1 for D (6 bases). Germline V gene sequence: CDR1 DFQATT, CDR2 SNEGSKA (reference sequence). Trimming removed 5 bases at V and 6 bases at J, with 16 bases between. CDR3 length: 14 residues. CDR3 in DNA: TGCAGTGCTCCCAAGGCAGGGGTCGATGAAAAACTGTTTTTT. Its translation is CSAPKAGVDEKLFF.

The genes are TRBV7-9 and TRBJ2-1; 8 bases fit TRBD1. Germline CDR1 SEHNR, CDR2 FQNEAQ (reference sequence). The ends lost 5 bases at V and 6 bases at J; junction bases unmatched: 9. CDR3 length equals 15 residues. CDR3 sequence reads: CASSGWDRRVNEQFF. The CDR3 DNA sequence: TGTGCCAGCAGCGGGTGGGACAGGAGAGTCAATGAGCAGTTCTTC.

A few counts support this clonotype. The J gene is TRBJ2-7, the V gene TRBV3-1; 14 bases fit TRBD2. After removal of 0 bases from V and 7 bases from J, the junction contained 5 bases not matched to a gene. The germline V gene has CDR1 LGHDT and CDR2 YNNKEL (reference sequence). This CDR3 contains 16 residues. The CDR3 sequence is CASSQDRTSGRFEQYF. Written as DNA, the CDR3 is TGTGCCAGCAGCCAAGATCGGACTAGCGGGAGGTTTGAGCAGTACTTC.

This clonotype appeared many times. J is TRBJ1-5 and V is TRBV7-3, with D possibly being TRBD1 (6 bases). The V gene lost 0 bases and the J gene lost 2 bases, with 8 bases spanning the gap. The CDR3 is made up of 15 amino acids. Germline-derived CDR1 and CDR2 are SGHTA and FQGTGA. The CDR3 protein is CASSLTGGGNQPQHF. The CDR3, as DNA: TGTGCCAGCAGCTTAACAGGGGGAGGCAATCAGCCCCAGCATTTT.

The sample holds many counts of this clonotype. The chain joins TRBV29-1 to TRBJ1-1, with D possibly matching TRBD1 (6 bases). Trimming pared 3 bases from V and 5 bases from J, leaving 25 bases between. The CDR3 sequence is 17 residues long. Germline V gives CDR1 SQVTM, CDR2 ANQGSEA. Here the CDR3 reads CSVEDRGGHPPGTEAFF. In DNA form, the CDR3 reads TGCAGCGTTGAGGATAGGGGGGGTCATCCCCCGGGGACTGAAGCTTTCTTT.

The table lists this clonotype with many counts. V gene TRBV11-2 combines with J gene TRBJ2-2; 7 bases are shared with TRBD1. Trimming at V came to 8 bases and at J to 4 bases, leaving 10 bases not matched to a gene. This CDR3 region has 15 residues. The germline CDR1 and CDR2 sequences are SGHAT and FQNNGV. CDR3 DNA sequence: TGTGCCAGCGGAAGGGGGCGGCAGACCACCGGGGAGCTGTTTTTT. This sequence encodes CASGRGRQTTGELFF.

This clonotype appeared many times. The rearrangement links TRBV14 to TRBJ1-1; D is unclear. The germline CDR1 and CDR2 sequences are SGHDN and FVKESK. The CDR3 runs 16 residues. Trimming left V 0 bases short and J 2 bases short, with 13 bases between. CDR3 protein: CASSQDLGRVNTEAFF. The CDR3 DNA follows: TGTGCCAGCAGCCAAGATCTTGGTAGGGTAAACACTGAAGCTTTCTTT.

This clonotype occurred many times. The rearrangement joins TRBV7-8 to TRBJ2-1; no firm D call. Germline CDR1 and CDR2: SGHVS and FQNEAQ. V was trimmed by 5 bases and J by 4 bases, leaving 18 bases between them. This CDR3 contains 16 residues. The DNA for the CDR3 is TGTGCCAGCAGCCTCAGTCAGGCCCTCCTGTACAATGAGCAGTTCTTC. Translating it yields CASSLSQALLYNEQFF.

In this sample, this clonotype turned up a few times. The CDR3 loop is CAGTTGMSTEAFF. CDR3 nucleotides: TGTGCCGGCACCACCGGGATGAGCACTGAAGCTTTCTTT. The V call is TRBV13, the J call TRBJ1-1; no definite D call. The length of the CDR3 is 13 residues. Trimming pared 11 bases from V and 4 bases from J, leaving 17 bases between. Germline CDR1 PRHDT, CDR2 FYEKMQ (reference sequence). The full variable domain, with the rest looked up from reference TRBV13 and TRBJ1-1, is AAGVIQSPRHLIKEKRETATLKCYPIPRHDTVYWYQQGPGQDPQFLISFYEKMQSDKGSIPDRFSAQQFSDYHSELNMSSLELGDSALYFCAGTTGMSTEAFFGQGTRLTVV.

There are a few counts of this clonotype. V is TRBV6-1 and J is TRBJ1-4; 7 nucleotides match TRBD1. Germline V CDR1 and CDR2: MNHNS, SASEGT. This CDR3 has 14 residues. V shed 6 bases and J 5 bases; nucleotides not matched to a gene: 6. The CDR3 coding sequence is TGTGCCAGCAGGAGGGGGCTCCTAAATGAAAAACTGTTTTTT. It codes for CASRRGLLNEKLFF.

The chain uses TRBV20-1 and TRBJ2-5; 7 nucleotides line up with TRBD2. Germline V gives CDR1 DFQATT, CDR2 SNEGSKA (reference sequence). The CDR3 consists of 15 residues. J lost 2 bases, V lost 6 bases, and 12 bases had no gene match. CDR3 nucleotides: TGCAGTGCAAGCGGCGGGGGTGGCGTACAAGAGACCCAGTACTTC. Protein sequence: CSASGGGGVQETQYF.

This clonotype was recorded many times. V usage is TRBV11-2 and J usage is TRBJ2-5; D gene uncertain. This CDR3 has 14 amino acids. Germline-derived CDR1 and CDR2 are SGHAT and FQNNGV. The V end was cut by 3 bases, the J end by 0 bases, with 8 bases between. The CDR3 here is CASSFYVDQETQYF. CDR3 nucleotides: TGTGCCAGCAGCTTTTATGTAGACCAAGAGACCCAGTACTTC.